This TCR beta chain was observed in a study of cytomegalovirus exposure and HLA in healthy donors. For this clone: Its antigen is not known.

The CDR3 runs 15 residues. V lost 5 bases to trimming and J lost 3 bases, with 17 bases between them. Germline values: CDR1 LNHDA, CDR2 SQIVND (reference sequence). The PCR made use of 60 Vbeta and 13 Jbeta primers. The repertoire was sequenced with immunoSEQ multiplex PCR; TCRdb's copy has only in-frame clones and lacks some. The table records roughly 200,000 clones, approximately 85% of them present only once. Study observations and caveats: The investigators catalogued 150 to 200 TCR beta chains as cytomegalovirus-associated.

The rearrangement links TRBV19 to TRBJ2-7, with a weak D call TRBD2 (6 bases). The TCR comes from a woman aged 40 to 50 in good health and CMV-seronegative. Sequenced sample: PBMCs. The CDR3 region is CASSQPGRDRYEQYF. CDR3 DNA: TGTGCCAGTAGTCAGCCGGGGCGGGACCGCTACGAGCAGTACTTC.